This T cell receptor (beta chain) was observed in a study of cytomegalovirus exposure and HLA in healthy donors. Regarding the study as a whole: With further analysis later on, most CMV-associated TCR beta chains appeared HLA-restricted.

Points on this clone: What it binds is unknown.

CDR1 SNHLY and CDR2 FYNNEI come from the germline V gene. The CDR3 contains 15 residues. Losses at the gene ends were 2 bases for V and 15 bases for J; bases not matched to a gene: 12. The PCR had 60 Vbeta and 13 Jbeta primers. This table comes from immunoSEQ multiplex PCR, and its TCRdb copy is limited to in-frame clones, with some not included. The sample holds about 220,000 clones; roughly 84% are singletons and the top ten take 0.71%. This chain joins TRBV2 and TRBJ1-6; 8 positions match TRBD1. This receptor was obtained from a boy between 2 and 10 years old in good health and CMV-seronegative. The sample comprised PBMCs. The CDR3 protein is CASSERQGYRGDLHF. The CDR3 DNA follows: TGTGCCAGCAGTGAACGACAGGGGTATAGGGGAGACCTCCACTTT. Full variable domain (rest looked up from reference TRBV2 and TRBJ1-6): EPEVTQTPSHQVTQMGQEVILRCVPISNHLYFYWYRQILGQKVEFLVSFYNNEISEKSEIFDDQFSVERPDGSNFTLKIRSTKLEDSAMYFCASSERQGYRGDLHFGNGTRLTVT.